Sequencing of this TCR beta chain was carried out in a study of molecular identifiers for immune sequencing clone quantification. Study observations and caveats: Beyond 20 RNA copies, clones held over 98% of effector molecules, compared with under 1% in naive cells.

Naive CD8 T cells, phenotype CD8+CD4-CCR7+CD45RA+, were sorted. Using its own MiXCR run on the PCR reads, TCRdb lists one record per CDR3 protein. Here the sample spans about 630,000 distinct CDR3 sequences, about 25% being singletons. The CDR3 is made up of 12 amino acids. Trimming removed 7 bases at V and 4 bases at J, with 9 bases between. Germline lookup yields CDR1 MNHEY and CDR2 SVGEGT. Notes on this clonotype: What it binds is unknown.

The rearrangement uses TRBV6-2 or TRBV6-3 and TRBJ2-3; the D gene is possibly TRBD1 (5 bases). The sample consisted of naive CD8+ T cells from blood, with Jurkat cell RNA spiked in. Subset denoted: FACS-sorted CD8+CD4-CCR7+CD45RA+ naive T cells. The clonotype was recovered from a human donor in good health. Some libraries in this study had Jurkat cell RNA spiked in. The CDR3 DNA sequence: TGTGCCAGCAACAGGCCCCCAGATACGCAGTATTTT. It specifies CASNRPPDTQYF.